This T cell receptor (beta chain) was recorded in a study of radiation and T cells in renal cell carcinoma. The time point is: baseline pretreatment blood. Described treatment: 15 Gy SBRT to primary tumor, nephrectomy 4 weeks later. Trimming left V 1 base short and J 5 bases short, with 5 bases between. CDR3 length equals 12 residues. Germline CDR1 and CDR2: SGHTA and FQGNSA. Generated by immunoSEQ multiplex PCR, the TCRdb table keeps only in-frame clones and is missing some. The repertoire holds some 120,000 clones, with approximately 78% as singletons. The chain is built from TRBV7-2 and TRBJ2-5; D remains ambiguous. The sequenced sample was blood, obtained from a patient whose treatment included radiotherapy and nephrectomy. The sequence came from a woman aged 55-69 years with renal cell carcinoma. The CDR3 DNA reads TGTGCCAGCAGCTTAGTTCGGGAGACCCAGTACTTC. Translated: CASSLVRETQYF.